These 32 T cell receptor beta chains were sequenced from one sample in a study of identical twins. TCRdb reanalysed the 5' RACE reads using MiXCR and keeps one entry per CDR3 protein. The table lists 700,000 to 950,000 distinct CDR3 sequences, 9% to 15% of them singletons. These data were likewise used in another study, on yellow fever vaccine responses in identical twins.

The sequencing sample was made of PBMCs. These receptors came from a young woman in good health.

There are many counts of this clonotype. This sequence joins TRBV15 and TRBJ1-5; D is unclear. CDR1 is LNHNV, CDR2 YYDKDF, per germline (reference sequence). The germline V and J ends were trimmed by 0 bases and 3 bases, with 9 bases remaining between them. The CDR3 has 15 amino acids. CDR3 sequence: CATSRDRTSNQPQHF. CDR3 in DNA: TGTGCCACCAGCAGAGATCGAACATCCAATCAGCCCCAGCATTTT.

This chain connects TRBV18 to TRBJ2-3; TRBD2 agrees at 14 bases. There are 19 residues in the CDR3. Germline V gene lookup returns CDR1 KGHSH and CDR2 LQKENI. J was trimmed by 0 bases and V by 4 bases; bases with no gene match: 9. This CDR3 is CASSQPGLAGVGSTDTQYF. The CDR3 DNA reads TGTGCCAGCTCACAACCGGGACTAGCGGGAGTTGGGAGCACAGATACGCAGTATTTT.

The rearrangement joins TRBV11-2 to TRBJ2-5, with TRBD2 matching 11 bases. V lost 5 bases and J lost 5; bases outside the gene matches: 7. Per germline, CDR1 SGHAT and CDR2 FQNNGV. The CDR3 has 15 amino acids. The chain's CDR3 is CASSISGGAFETQYF. The CDR3 DNA follows: TGTGCCAGCAGCATTAGCGGGGGGGCCTTTGAGACCCAGTACTTC.

This clonotype appeared a few times. The V gene is TRBV5-6, the J gene TRBJ2-1, with 12 bases that match TRBD2. V trimming: 4 bases; J trimming: 7 bases; junction bases outside the gene matches: 12. This CDR3 is 17 amino acids long. Germline CDR1 is SGHDT and CDR2 is YYEEEE. CDR3 sequence reads: CASSPLAGGTKGNEQFF. In DNA, the CDR3 is TGTGCCAGCAGCCCACTAGCGGGGGGAACCAAGGGGAATGAGCAGTTCTTC. Based on the CDR3 plus reference TRBV5-6 and TRBJ2-1, the full variable domain is DAGVTQSPTHLIKTRGQQVTLRCSPKSGHDTVSWYQQALGQGPQFIFQYYEEEERQRGNFPDRFSGHQFPNYSSELNVNALLLGDSALYLCASSPLAGGTKGNEQFFGPGTRLTVL.

This clonotype showed up many times. The chain is built from TRBV4-2 and TRBJ2-3, with 13 bases fitting TRBD2. V trimming: 1 base; J trimming: 2 bases; junction bases outside the gene matches: 3. This CDR3 has 17 residues. Germline V gene data show CDR1 as LGHNA and CDR2 as YNFKEQ. CDR3 amino acids: CASSQGTSGGITDTQYF. In DNA, the CDR3 is TGTGCCAGCAGCCAAGGGACTAGCGGGGGTATCACAGATACGCAGTATTTT.

The chain employs TRBV5-6 and TRBJ1-1; 8 positions agree with TRBD1. CDR1 SGHDT and CDR2 YYEEEE come from the germline V gene. This CDR3 has 13 residues. V shed 4 bases, J shed 5 bases, and the junction held 4 bases outside the gene matches. The CDR3 protein is CASSANRGTEAFF. The CDR3 nucleotides read TGTGCCAGCAGCGCAAACAGGGGGACTGAAGCTTTCTTT.

This clonotype has a handful of counts. The chain is built from TRBV14 and TRBJ2-5; D is ambiguous. Looked up from germline, CDR1 is SGHDN and CDR2 is FVKESK. The length of the CDR3 is 13 residues. With 0 bases removed from V and 3 bases from J, the gap between germline ends came to 5 bases. The CDR3 loop reads CASSQEAEETQYF. In DNA, the CDR3 is TGTGCCAGCAGCCAAGAGGCGGAAGAGACCCAGTACTTC.

The chain has TRBV24-1 and TRBJ2-3, with D unresolved. V dropped 4 bases and J dropped 11 bases, with 15 bases sitting between them. This CDR3 region has 13 residues. Per germline, CDR1 KGHDR and CDR2 SFDVKD. CDR3 protein: CATSDPRIQRQYF. In DNA, the CDR3 is TGTGCCACCAGTGACCCTAGGATCCAGAGGCAGTATTTT.

This clonotype was observed at least ten times. The rearrangement joins TRBV6-5 to TRBJ1-2; weak D call: TRBD1 (5 bases). Germline V lookup: CDR1 MNHEY, CDR2 SVGAGI. This CDR3 contains 15 residues. V was clipped by 3 bases and J by 0 bases, with 11 bases between them. The CDR3 loop is CASSYSGTANYGYTF. DNA for the CDR3: TGTGCCAGCAGTTATTCCGGGACGGCTAACTATGGCTACACCTTC.

This clonotype appeared a few times. The chain is built from TRBV4-1 and TRBJ1-2; 8 bases line up with TRBD1. Germline V gives CDR1 MGHRA, CDR2 YSYEKL. The CDR3 sequence is 13 residues long. The J segment lost 8 bases and the V segment lost 5 bases, leaving 7 bases of the junction unmatched. CDR3 protein: CASSDGQGIGYTF. As DNA, the CDR3 is TGCGCCAGCAGCGACGGACAGGGAATAGGCTACACCTTC.

Only a few counts were recorded for this clonotype. V gene TRBV11-2 combines with J gene TRBJ2-3; D perhaps matches TRBD1 (6 bases). Trimming cost V 5 bases and J 4 bases, with 10 bases left between them. This CDR3 is 13 amino acids long. CDR1 is SGHAT, CDR2 FQNNGV, per germline. The CDR3 DNA follows: TGTGCCAGCAGCCCCACAGGGTCAGATACGCAGTATTTT. This gives the protein CASSPTGSDTQYF. Based on the CDR3 plus reference TRBV11-2 and TRBJ2-3, the full variable domain is EAGVAQSPRYKIIEKRQSVAFWCNPISGHATLYWYQQILGQGPKLLIQFQNNGVVDDSQLPKDRFSAERLKGVDSTLKIQPAKLEDSAVYLCASSPTGSDTQYFGPGTRLTVL.

In this sample, this clonotype turned up a few times. This chain uses TRBV6-5 with TRBJ1-1, with D hard to call. The CDR3 runs to 14 residues. The V gene's germline CDR1 is MNHEY and CDR2 SVGAGI. The V end was cut by 0 bases, the J end by 3 bases, with 8 bases between. Here the CDR3 DNA reads TGTGCCAGCAGTTACTCGTCCGGGCACACTGAAGCTTTCTTT. It translates to CASSYSSGHTEAFF.

Many counts were recorded for this clonotype. The V and J genes are TRBV20-1 and TRBJ1-3; D is unclear. This CDR3 is 14 amino acids long. Germline-derived CDR1 and CDR2 are DFQATT and SNEGSKA (reference sequence). Trimming pared 3 bases from V and 9 bases from J, leaving 18 bases between. Here the CDR3 reads CSARAVGSITTIYF. The CDR3 region has the DNA TGCAGTGCTAGGGCCGTCGGGAGTATTACCACCATATATTTT.

The V gene is TRBV4-2, the J gene TRBJ2-1; TRBD2 matches 8 bases. Germline assignment: CDR1 LGHNA and CDR2 YNFKEQ. The CDR3 has 17 amino acids. V was pared by 0 bases and J by 9 bases, with 13 bases of the junction left unmatched. The CDR3 nucleotides read TGTGCCAGCAGCCAAGAGGCTGCGGGGGGCCTGTGGACTGAGCAGTTCTTC. Translating it yields CASSQEAAGGLWTEQFF.

The chain recombines TRBV10-3 with TRBJ1-5; D remains unclear. The V gene's germline CDR1 is ENHRY and CDR2 SYGVKD. Trimming took 0 bases from V and 6 from J, leaving 6 bases between them. The CDR3 spans 13 residues. CDR3 region: CAISESGFQPQHF. CDR3 DNA sequence: TGTGCCATCAGTGAGTCGGGATTTCAGCCCCAGCATTTT.

The rearrangement uses TRBV20-1 and TRBJ2-5, with D possibly TRBD1 on 6 matching bases. Germline CDR1 is DFQATT and CDR2 is SNEGSKA (reference sequence). V shed 5 bases and J shed 4 bases, with 11 bases lying between them. The CDR3 extends over 12 amino acids. CDR3 in amino acids: CSASRGRETQYF. Written as DNA, the CDR3 is TGCAGTGCTTCCAGGGGAAGAGAGACCCAGTACTTC.

This clonotype was observed at least ten times. V gene TRBV5-1 combines with J gene TRBJ2-7; 11 bases are shared with TRBD2. V lost 5 bases and J lost 4; bases outside the gene matches: 5. Looked up from germline, CDR1 is SGHRS and CDR2 is YFSETQ. The length of the CDR3 is 14 residues. The CDR3: CASSQGLADYEQYF. CDR3 bases: TGCGCCAGCAGTCAGGGACTAGCGGATTACGAGCAGTACTTC.

This clonotype was seen a handful of times. The rearrangement uses TRBV5-5 and TRBJ2-3; TRBD1 aligns across 8 bases. V lost 7 bases, J lost 7 bases, and 11 bases stayed unmatched. Germline loops: CDR1 SGHKS, CDR2 YYEKEE (reference sequence). The CDR3 length is 14 residues. The CDR3 sequence is CASARGTGLNTQYF. In nucleotides, the CDR3 is TGTGCCAGCGCCCGGGGGACAGGACTAAATACGCAGTATTTT.

The V call is TRBV19, the J call TRBJ2-1; possible D gene TRBD2, 5 bases. The germline V gene encodes CDR1 LNHDA and CDR2 SQIVND (reference sequence). V was pared by 3 bases and J by 2 bases, with 14 bases between. The CDR3 loop spans 16 amino acids. CDR3 residues: CASSMEFGVPYNEQFF. The CDR3 DNA follows: TGTGCCAGTAGTATGGAATTCGGGGTTCCCTACAATGAGCAGTTCTTC. Looking up the rest from reference TRBV19 and TRBJ2-1 gives the full variable domain: DGGITQSPKYLFRKEGQNVTLSCEQNLNHDAMYWYRQDPGQGLRLIYYSQIVNDFQKGDIAEGYSVSREKKESFPLTVTSAQKNPTAFYLCASSMEFGVPYNEQFFGPGTRLTVL.

The V call is TRBV28, the J call TRBJ1-5; D is uncertain. Germline V gives CDR1 MDHEN, CDR2 SYDVKM. V lost 1 base to trimming and J lost 7 bases, with 8 bases between them. The CDR3 has 13 residues. CDR3 sequence (DNA): TGTGCCAGCAGTTTATATGTTGGGCAGCCCCAGCATTTT. It specifies CASSLYVGQPQHF.

This clonotype was detected a few times. V usage is TRBV28 and J usage is TRBJ2-7; D remains unclear. The CDR3 loop spans 12 amino acids. CDR1 is MDHEN and CDR2 is SYDVKM in the germline V gene. V lost 5 bases to trimming and J lost 0 bases, with 5 bases between them. The CDR3 nucleotides read TGTGCCAGCAGTCGCCACTCCTACGAGCAGTACTTC. Translated: CASSRHSYEQYF.

This clonotype came up a few times. The chain carries TRBV14 and TRBJ2-1; D gene unclear. CDR1 is SGHDN and CDR2 is FVKESK in the germline V gene. CDR3 size: 18 residues. V lost 3 bases to trimming and J lost 2 bases, with 20 bases between them. CDR3: CASSHEPKGQKTYNEQFF. For the CDR3, the DNA is TGTGCCAGCAGCCACGAACCTAAGGGTCAGAAAACCTACAATGAGCAGTTCTTC.

The chain carries TRBV20-1 and TRBJ2-5, with a possible D match to TRBD1 (6 bases). Trimming stripped 2 bases from V and 4 bases from J, with 23 bases between. Looked up from germline, CDR1 is DFQATT and CDR2 is SNEGSKA (reference sequence). CDR3 length equals 17 residues. CDR3 residues: CSARPPHTQGTGETQYF. Here the CDR3 DNA reads TGCAGTGCTAGACCCCCTCATACACAGGGAACGGGAGAGACCCAGTACTTC.

The chain combines TRBV4-2 with TRBJ2-5; D is possibly TRBD2 (5 bases). The CDR3 consists of 14 residues. Trimming took 0 bases from V and 3 from J, leaving 8 bases between them. CDR1 LGHNA and CDR2 YNFKEQ come from the germline V gene. In DNA form, the CDR3 reads TGTGCCAGCAGCCAAGAGCCGGGGAAAGAGACCCAGTACTTC. Translation gives CASSQEPGKETQYF.

In its sample, this clonotype was seen a few times. The J gene is TRBJ2-7, the V gene TRBV27; the match to TRBD1 covers 11 bases. Germline-derived CDR1 and CDR2 are MNHEY and SMNVEV (reference sequence). The ends lost 3 bases at V and 2 bases at J; junction bases unmatched: 3. CDR3 length: 15 amino acids. The CDR3 here is CASSFGTGGPYEQYF. DNA for the CDR3: TGTGCCAGCAGTTTTGGGACAGGGGGACCCTACGAGCAGTACTTC.

This chain joins TRBV2 and TRBJ2-7; tentatively, D is TRBD1 or TRBD2 (5 bases each). V lost 5 bases and J lost 2, with 16 bases in between. This CDR3 contains 15 residues. The germline CDR1 and CDR2 sequences are SNHLY and FYNNEI. The CDR3 reads CASSPRGARAYEQYF. The CDR3 DNA is TGTGCCAGCAGTCCACGAGGGGCGCGGGCCTACGAGCAGTACTTC. Together with reference TRBV2 and TRBJ2-7, the CDR3 gives the full variable domain: EPEVTQTPSHQVTQMGQEVILRCVPISNHLYFYWYRQILGQKVEFLVSFYNNEISEKSEIFDDQFSVERPDGSNFTLKIRSTKLEDSAMYFCASSPRGARAYEQYFGPGTRLTVT.

This clonotype has ten or more counts. The chain combines TRBV4-2 with TRBJ2-3, with D tentatively TRBD1 (6 bases). V lost 2 bases and J 0 bases, leaving 9 bases between the germline ends. The CDR3 length is 15 residues. Germline V lookup: CDR1 LGHNA, CDR2 YNFKEQ. Here the CDR3 DNA reads TGTGCCAGCAGCCAATGGACAGCTAGCACAGATACGCAGTATTTT. Residues: CASSQWTASTDTQYF.

This clonotype came up a few times. This chain links TRBV11-1 with TRBJ2-7; weak D call: TRBD2 (6 bases). Germline assignment: CDR1 SGHAT and CDR2 FQDESV (reference sequence). V shed 5 bases and J shed 4 bases, with 15 bases lying between them. The CDR3 covers 14 residues. This CDR3 reads CASSPGPGVYEQYF. CDR3 coding DNA: TGTGCCAGCAGCCCGGGACCGGGAGTTTACGAGCAGTACTTC.

This clonotype was seen many times. V is TRBV7-9 and J is TRBJ2-5, with 7 bases matching TRBD1. The CDR3 has 13 residues. V dropped 5 bases and J dropped 2; count of bases not matched to a gene: 2. Germline-derived CDR1 and CDR2 are SEHNR and FQNEAQ (reference sequence). The CDR3 protein is CASSRTGQETQYF. Written as DNA, the CDR3 is TGTGCCAGCAGCCGGACAGGACAAGAGACCCAGTACTTC.

This clonotype came up a few times. The chain carries TRBV4-1 and TRBJ2-2, with 9 bases identical to TRBD2. CDR1 and CDR2 (germline): MGHRA, YSYEKL. The CDR3 totals 18 residues. The V segment lost 4 bases and the J segment 3 bases; nucleotides outside the gene matches: 12. In nucleotides, the CDR3 is TGCGCCAGCAGCCCTCCCCCGAGAAAGCGGGAGGACACCGGGGAGCTGTTTTTT. This translates into CASSPPPRKREDTGELFF.

Worth noting for this clonotype: The junction differs from germline at one of its ends, possibly a read error. The V and J genes are TRBV5-1 and TRBJ2-7; 15 positions agree with TRBD2. The V gene's germline CDR1 is SGHRS and CDR2 YFSETQ. This CDR3 contains 15 residues. The DNA of the CDR3 is TGTGCCAGCAGTCCGGGACTAGCGGGAGGAGGCGAGCAGTACTTC. Translating it yields CASSPGLAGGGEQYF.

This clonotype was seen at least ten times. V gene TRBV28 combines with J gene TRBJ2-1, with 11 bases aligning to TRBD2. The CDR3 contains 13 residues. Germline-derived CDR1 and CDR2 are MDHEN and SYDVKM. The trim removed 10 bases at V and 7 bases at J, leaving 6 bases unmatched. DNA of the CDR3: TGTGCCACCAGACTAGCGGGGTTGAATGAGCAGTTCTTC. Translation: CATRLAGLNEQFF.